This T cell receptor beta chain was observed in a study of cytomegalovirus exposure and HLA in healthy donors. Study-wide points: Reported results showed that the classifier diagnosed cytomegalovirus status with high specificity and sensitivity.

Note on this clone: What it recognizes is unknown.

Germline V gene data show CDR1 as GTSNPN and CDR2 as SVGIG (reference sequence). This CDR3 region has 14 residues. 13 Jbeta primers and 60 Vbeta primers were used for the PCR. Clones were sequenced by immunoSEQ multiplex PCR, and TCRdb holds only the in-frame ones, with some missing. The sample yields 150,000 or so clones, about 84% seen once. The clonotype originates from a woman aged 35 to 49 in good health and CMV-seropositive. The chain couples TRBV30 to TRBJ2-5, with 8 positions matching TRBD1. The J call is doubtful: the DNA matches TRBJ2-7 better. Material for sequencing was PBMCs. CDR3 amino acids: CAWSAGQGTYEQYF. As DNA, the CDR3 is TGTGCCTGGAGTGCAGGACAGGGTACCTACGAGCAGTACTTC.